One and the same sample provided the 23 T cell receptor beta chains below, sequenced in a study of blood T cell repertoires in COVID-19. The data were produced by immunoSEQ multiplex PCR, yet TCRdb's version contains in-frame clones alone and is incomplete. This sample has some 190,000 clones, with around 76% found just once. Material: peripheral blood. The receptors come from a woman aged 55-69 years with COVID-19, enrolled during active disease.

This clone was counted only a few times. The V and J genes are TRBV6-5 and TRBJ2-1, with 10 bases lining up with TRBD2. The V segment lost 6 bases and the J segment 8 bases; nucleotides outside the gene matches: 4. CDR3 length: 13 residues. Germline CDR1 reads MNHEY; CDR2 reads SVGAGI. The CDR3 coding sequence is TGTGCCAGCAGACTAGCGGGGCCCCATGAGCAGTTCTTC. This translates into CASRLAGPHEQFF.

This sequence joins TRBV13 and TRBJ1-2, with a tentative D call TRBD1 (5 bases). Germline CDR1 and CDR2: PRHDT and FYEKMQ (reference sequence). V was cut by 5 bases and J by 5 bases, with 18 bases left in between. CDR3 length: 15 amino acids. CDR3 loop: CASSNSFDGGYGYTF. CDR3 in DNA: TGTGCCAGCAGCAATTCTTTCGACGGGGGTTATGGCTACACCTTC. Together with reference TRBV13 and TRBJ1-2, the CDR3 gives the full variable domain: AAGVIQSPRHLIKEKRETATLKCYPIPRHDTVYWYQQGPGQDPQFLISFYEKMQSDKGSIPDRFSAQQFSDYHSELNMSSLELGDSALYFCASSNSFDGGYGYTFGSGTRLTVV.

This chain uses TRBV3-1 (or the pseudogene TRBV3-2) with TRBJ2-2, with 9 bases identical to TRBD2. Germline V gene lookup returns CDR1 LGHDT and CDR2 YNNKEL (reference sequence). The CDR3 totals 15 residues. The junction had 0 bases not matched to a gene; V was cut back by 3 bases and J by 1 base. CDR3: CASSQRGGNTGELFF. DNA for the CDR3: TGTGCCAGCAGCCAGCGGGGGGGGAACACCGGGGAGCTGTTTTTT.

The V gene is TRBV6-4, the J gene TRBJ2-3, with TRBD2 matching 12 bases. This CDR3 has 15 residues. CDR1 is MRHNA and CDR2 is SNTAGT in the germline V gene. Unmatched junction bases numbered 8, after V lost 7 bases and J lost 6 bases. CDR3 in amino acids: CASKPSGGASDTQYF. CDR3 coding DNA: TGTGCCAGCAAACCTAGCGGGGGGGCTTCCGATACGCAGTATTTT.

V and J are TRBV6-1 and TRBJ2-3; 8 bases are shared with TRBD2. The CDR3 runs 14 residues. V shed 2 bases and J 6 bases; nucleotides not matched to a gene: 4. Germline V lookup: CDR1 MNHNS, CDR2 SASEGT. CDR3 in amino acids: CASSESGGLDTQYF. The CDR3 DNA is TGTGCCAGCAGTGAATCGGGGGGGCTTGATACGCAGTATTTT.

The chain links TRBV5-1 to TRBJ1-5, with 7 bases fitting TRBD1. This CDR3 has 14 residues. Germline V gene sequence: CDR1 SGHRS, CDR2 YFSETQ. V lost 3 bases to trimming and J lost 4 bases; unmatched junction nucleotides: 4. The CDR3 is CASSSGQPNQPQHF. In DNA, the CDR3 is TGCGCCAGCAGCTCGGGACAGCCTAATCAGCCCCAGCATTTT.

On this clone: Relative to the germline gene, one junction end is altered; a read error may explain this. The CDR3 nucleotides are TGTGCCAGCAGGGAAGGAGGCTCCTATAATTCACCCCTCCACTTT. It translates to CASREGGSYNSPLHF. The V gene is TRBV6-1, the J gene TRBJ1-6; D gene unclear. The CDR3 spans 15 residues. From germline, CDR1 is MNHNS and CDR2 SASEGT.

The J gene is TRBJ1-6, the V gene TRBV15, with D possibly matching TRBD1 (6 bases). Germline CDR1 LNHNV, CDR2 YYDKDF (reference sequence). This CDR3 comprises 17 residues. V gave up 2 bases and J gave up 4 bases, with 15 bases separating them. CDR3 sequence reads: CATSRPSRQGYNSPLHF. The CDR3 DNA follows: TGTGCCACCAGCAGACCCTCCCGGCAGGGGTATAATTCACCCCTCCACTTT.

This sequence joins TRBV9 and TRBJ1-2; a weak D match, TRBD1 (5 bases). V was shortened by 4 bases and J by 4 bases, with 14 bases between the two germline ends. Germline V gene data show CDR1 as SGDLS and CDR2 as YYNGEE. This CDR3 is 14 amino acids long. The CDR3 coding sequence is TGTGCCAGCAGCCCAGCCCAGGGTAGCTATGGCTACACCTTC. Translation: CASSPAQGSYGYTF. The whole variable domain, remainder taken from reference TRBV9 and TRBJ1-2, is DSGVTQTPKHLITATGQRVTLRCSPRSGDLSVYWYQQSLDQGLQFLIQYYNGEERAKGNILERFSAQQFPDLHSELNLSSLELGDSALYFCASSPAQGSYGYTFGSGTRLTVV.

This chain links TRBV28 with TRBJ1-6; no firm D call. The CDR3 loop spans 15 amino acids. The germline gives CDR1 MDHEN, CDR2 SYDVKM. V shed 3 bases and J shed 8 bases, with 14 bases lying between them. The CDR3, as DNA: TGTGCCAGCAGTTTTAGCCCGGGTGCGGATTCACCCCTCCACTTT. Its translation: CASSFSPGADSPLHF.

The rearrangement links TRBV5-6 to TRBJ1-6; D gene unclear. The germline V gene encodes CDR1 SGHDT and CDR2 YYEEEE. The germline V and J ends were trimmed by 2 bases and 0 bases, with 6 bases remaining between them. The CDR3 runs 15 residues. In DNA form, the CDR3 reads TGTGCCAGCAGCTTTTCCAGCTCCTATAATTCACCCCTCCACTTT. As protein: CASSFSSSYNSPLHF.

V is TRBV27 and J is TRBJ1-2; D possibly corresponds to TRBD1 (6 bases). Germline V gene sequence: CDR1 MNHEY, CDR2 SMNVEV (reference sequence). The CDR3 is 14 amino acids. The V end lost 6 bases, the J end lost 3 bases, and 14 bases lay between the germline ends. Here the CDR3 reads CASSIDRSYYGYTF. The CDR3 DNA reads as TGTGCCAGCAGCATTGACAGGTCCTACTATGGCTACACCTTC.

The chain carries TRBV6-5 and TRBJ1-5, with 7 bases lining up with TRBD1. V was clipped by 5 bases and J by 5 bases; unmatched bases: 6. The CDR3 sequence is 14 residues long. The V gene's germline CDR1 is MNHEY and CDR2 SVGAGI. For the CDR3, the DNA is TGTGCCAGCAGTCTCAGGGGGAGGTATCAGCCCCAGCATTTT. Residues: CASSLRGRYQPQHF.

The chain combines TRBV19 with TRBJ2-7; no firm D call. V was clipped by 4 bases and J by 3 bases, with 10 bases between them. This CDR3 region has 13 residues. Germline V CDR1 and CDR2: LNHDA, SQIVND (reference sequence). The CDR3 loop is CASSTPEHYEQYF. CDR3 nucleotide sequence: TGTGCCAGTAGTACACCAGAACACTACGAGCAGTACTTC.

This sequence joins TRBV11-2 and TRBJ2-3; 11 bases match TRBD2. This CDR3 has 17 amino acids. Germline loops: CDR1 SGHAT, CDR2 FQNNGV. With V trimmed by 3 bases and J by 2 bases, 7 bases remained unmatched. CDR3 in DNA: TGTGCCAGCAGCTTCCCGGGACTAGCGGCCGTCACAGATACGCAGTATTTT. Protein sequence: CASSFPGLAAVTDTQYF. The variable domain in full, completed from reference TRBV11-2 and TRBJ2-3, reads EAGVAQSPRYKIIEKRQSVAFWCNPISGHATLYWYQQILGQGPKLLIQFQNNGVVDDSQLPKDRFSAERLKGVDSTLKIQPAKLEDSAVYLCASSFPGLAAVTDTQYFGPGTRLTVL.

The chain couples TRBV6-1 to TRBJ1-3; TRBD1 aligns across 11 bases. Trimming removed 3 bases from V and 3 bases from J; junction bases left unmatched: 4. The CDR3 length is 16 residues. CDR1 MNHNS and CDR2 SASEGT come from the germline V gene. Here the CDR3 reads CASSDEGQGDGNTIYF. The DNA of the CDR3 is TGTGCCAGCAGTGACGAGGGACAGGGGGATGGAAACACCATATATTTT.

This clone turned up a few times. The chain carries TRBV27 and TRBJ2-7, with 12 bases fitting TRBD2. The V gene's germline CDR1 is MNHEY and CDR2 SMNVEV (reference sequence). Trimming cost V 3 bases and J 7 bases; bases outside gene matches: 7. The CDR3 sequence is 15 residues long. CDR3 amino acids: CASSFALAGGGEQYF. CDR3 sequence (DNA): TGTGCCAGCAGTTTCGCACTAGCGGGAGGTGGGGAGCAGTACTTC.

This chain uses TRBV6-6 with TRBJ2-3; D ambiguous. The CDR3 totals 15 residues. Germline CDR1 reads MNHNY; CDR2 reads SVGAGI (reference sequence). The V end was cut by 0 bases, the J end by 5 bases, with 12 bases between. As DNA, the CDR3 is TGTGCCAGCAGTTACTCGATCCGAAGAGGAGATACGCAGTATTTT. Its translation: CASSYSIRRGDTQYF.

The chain uses TRBV19 and TRBJ2-1; possible D gene TRBD1, 5 bases. Germline V gene sequence: CDR1 LNHDA, CDR2 SQIVND (reference sequence). The CDR3 consists of 13 residues. V lost 5 bases and J 4 bases, leaving 9 bases between the germline ends. The CDR3 nucleotides read TGTGCCAGTAGTCCACAGGATTACAATGAGCAGTTCTTC. Amino acid sequence: CASSPQDYNEQFF.

The chain employs TRBV3-1 (or the pseudogene TRBV3-2) and TRBJ2-3; 7 positions agree with TRBD2. V was clipped by 3 bases and J by 1 base; unmatched bases: 10. The length of the CDR3 is 17 residues. Germline loops: CDR1 LGHDT, CDR2 YNNKEL (reference sequence). CDR3 residues: CASSHGLGGGGTDTQYF. CDR3 nucleotides: TGTGCCAGCAGCCATGGGTTGGGCGGGGGTGGCACAGATACGCAGTATTTT.

This rearrangement joins TRBV6-5 to TRBJ2-5; D gene ambiguous. The CDR3 consists of 16 residues. Germline CDR1 reads MNHEY; CDR2 reads SVGAGI. Trimming took off 0 bases at V and 4 bases at J, with 15 bases between the two ends. In DNA, the CDR3 is TGTGCCAGCAGTTACTCCAATGCGAAGTACGGAGAGACCCAGTACTTC. This translates into CASSYSNAKYGETQYF.

This chain's CDR3 is CASSWRGLGRSYEQYF. Written as DNA, the CDR3 is TGTGCCAGCAGCTGGAGGGGACTGGGCCGATCCTACGAGCAGTACTTC. V gene TRBV5-6 combines with J gene TRBJ2-7, with D possibly matching TRBD2 (6 bases). The ends were cut back, 3 bases at V and 1 base at J, with 17 bases in the middle. The germline V gene has CDR1 SGHDT and CDR2 YYEEEE. The CDR3 extends over 16 amino acids.

V gene TRBV29-1 combines with J gene TRBJ1-5; D call uncertain. V was cut by 4 bases and J by 6 bases, with 13 bases left in between. The CDR3 sequence is 13 residues long. The germline V gene has CDR1 SQVTM and CDR2 ANQGSEA. The CDR3 DNA reads TGCAGCGTTGGGACTGGACGGGGTCAGCCCCAGCATTTT. This sequence encodes CSVGTGRGQPQHF.